The next 15 T cell receptor beta chains were all read from a single sample in a study of T cell responses to AZD1222 COVID-19 vaccine (TCRdb year 2021). The time point label, read with the paper, signifies: baseline before first vaccination. Libraries were built with the immunoSEQ multiplex PCR assay. TCRdb carries this immuneACCESS record with in-frame sequences only. Its versions omit some clonotypes, under half of them owing to an unresolved V gene in the studies checked, with the rest unexplained. This sample gives over 150,000 clones in total; 90% of them show up just once. Around 1.5% of the sample comes from the top ten. The sample in question was peripheral blood, obtained on day 0 of AZD1222 vaccination. The receptors derive from an adult in good health.

The rearrangement joins TRBV18 to TRBJ1-5; TRBD1 aligns across 12 bases. CDR1 is KGHSH and CDR2 is LQKENI in the germline V gene. J was trimmed by 0 bases and V by 4 bases; bases with no gene match: 16. CDR3 length: 21 residues. The CDR3 sequence is CASSLQSTGTGGPYSNQPQHF. DNA of the CDR3: TGTGCCAGCTCACTCCAATCCACCGGGACAGGGGGCCCTTATAGCAATCAGCCCCAGCATTTT. Full variable domain (rest looked up from reference TRBV18 and TRBJ1-5): NAGVMQNPRHLVRRRGQEARLRCSPMKGHSHVYWYRQLPEEGLKFMVYLQKENIIDESGMPKERFSAEFPKEGPSILRIQQVVRGDSAAYFCASSLQSTGTGGPYSNQPQHFGDGTRLSIL.

The chain carries TRBV5-1 and TRBJ1-6, with TRBD1 as a possible D gene (5 bases). Germline values: CDR1 SGHRS, CDR2 YFSETQ. The CDR3 is made up of 19 amino acids. V shed 0 bases and J shed 6 bases, with 22 bases lying between them. CDR3 region: CASSLGGDGRNFRNSPLHF. CDR3 DNA: TGCGCCAGCAGCTTGGGAGGGGACGGGAGAAATTTTCGTAATTCACCCCTCCACTTT.

This chain uses TRBV4-2 with TRBJ1-3; TRBD1 matches 7 bases. This CDR3 is built from 14 residues. The germline V gene has CDR1 LGHNA and CDR2 YNFKEQ. V lost 5 bases, J lost 1 base, and 2 bases stayed unmatched. CDR3 bases: TGTGCCAGCAGCAACAGGGGTTCTGGAAACACCATATATTTT. Translation: CASSNRGSGNTIYF.

The chain couples TRBV6-5 to TRBJ1-2; 11 bases fit TRBD1. Germline CDR1 and CDR2: MNHEY and SVGAGI. J gave up 5 bases and V 7 bases, and 6 bases lay outside the gene matches. The CDR3 contains 14 residues. The CDR3 DNA follows: TGTGCCAGCACGGACAGGGGGCGAGGATATGGCTACACCTTC. This sequence encodes CASTDRGRGYGYTF.

The rearrangement links TRBV7-2 to TRBJ1-6; 7 bases line up with TRBD1. CDR1 is SGHTA and CDR2 is FQGNSA in the germline V gene. The CDR3 length is 13 residues. V shed 5 bases, J shed 10 bases, and the junction held 5 bases outside the gene matches. The CDR3 reads CASSPQGDSPLHF. The CDR3 DNA reads TGTGCCAGCAGCCCCCAGGGGGACTCACCCCTCCACTTT.

The rearrangement links TRBV28 to TRBJ2-7; no clear D gene. V dropped 1 base and J dropped 2 bases, with 3 bases sitting between them. CDR1 and CDR2 (germline): MDHEN, SYDVKM. The CDR3 totals 12 residues. CDR3 nucleotide sequence: TGTGCCAGCAGTTTATATGCCTACGAGCAGTACTTC. This gives the protein CASSLYAYEQYF.

The chain recombines TRBV11-2 with TRBJ2-5; a weak D match, TRBD1 (6 bases). This CDR3 is built from 16 residues. V was cut by 0 bases and J by 5 bases, with 16 bases left in between. Germline V gives CDR1 SGHAT, CDR2 FQNNGV. DNA of the CDR3: TGTGCCAGCAGCTTAGACCAGGGGACACGTCAGGAGACCCAGTACTTC. Translating gives CASSLDQGTRQETQYF.

This rearrangement joins TRBV10-3 to TRBJ2-5; D is ambiguous. The ends were cut back, 7 bases at V and 3 bases at J, with 12 bases in the middle. Germline lookup yields CDR1 ENHRY and CDR2 SYGVKD. The CDR3 loop spans 13 amino acids. CDR3 protein: CAIIGPVKETQYF. The DNA for the CDR3 is TGTGCCATCATAGGCCCCGTCAAAGAGACCCAGTACTTC.

The chain employs TRBV3-1 (or the pseudogene TRBV3-2) and TRBJ1-1; the D is unclear. The CDR3 runs to 12 residues. Trimming pared 0 bases from V and 8 bases from J, leaving 7 bases between. CDR1 LGHDT and CDR2 YNNKEL come from the germline V gene (reference sequence). The CDR3 coding sequence is TGTGCCAGCAGCCAAGAAGGAGGAGAAGCTTTCTTT. Encoded protein: CASSQEGGEAFF.

Written as DNA, the CDR3 is TGTGCCAGCAGCCAAGGGGGGGAAAACACCATATATTTT. It yields the protein CASSQGGENTIYF. The chain is built from TRBV3-1 (or the pseudogene TRBV3-2) and TRBJ1-3, with D maybe TRBD1 (5 bases). This CDR3 is 13 amino acids long. V was pared by 1 base and J by 6 bases, with 7 bases between. CDR1 and CDR2 (germline): LGHDT, YNNKEL (reference sequence).

The genes are TRBV7-9 and TRBJ1-6; D is perhaps TRBD1 (5 bases). Germline V gene data show CDR1 as SEHNR and CDR2 as FQNEAQ (reference sequence). V lost 5 bases to trimming and J lost 7 bases, with 15 bases between them. This CDR3 has 15 amino acids. For the CDR3, the DNA is TGTGCCAGCAGCCCACAAGAGGGGCGGAATTCACCCCTCCACTTT. Translation: CASSPQEGRNSPLHF.

V gene TRBV3-1 (or the pseudogene TRBV3-2) combines with J gene TRBJ2-7, with D maybe TRBD2 (7 bases). This CDR3 contains 15 residues. CDR1 and CDR2 from the germline V gene are LGHDT and YNNKEL (reference sequence). V was trimmed by 4 bases and J by 2 bases, leaving 15 bases between them. CDR3 amino acids: CASSPVGGGTYEQYF. DNA for the CDR3: TGTGCCAGCAGCCCGGTCGGCGGGGGCACCTACGAGCAGTACTTC.

The chain is built from TRBV12-5 and TRBJ2-5, with D maybe TRBD1 (6 bases). The CDR3 consists of 14 residues. V was pared by 2 bases and J by 5 bases, with 12 bases between. Germline CDR1 reads LGHNT; CDR2 reads FRNRAP. The CDR3 bases are TGTGCTAGTGGTTTGAGTAACAGGGAGGAGACCCAGTACTTC. As protein: CASGLSNREETQYF. Using reference TRBV12-5 and TRBJ2-5 for the parts outside the CDR3, the full variable domain is DARVTQTPRHKVTEMGQEVTMRCQPILGHNTVFWYRQTMMQGLELLAYFRNRAPLDDSGMPKDRFSAEMPDATLATLKIQPSEPRDSAVYFCASGLSNREETQYFGPGTRLLVL.

The gene calls are TRBV6-5 and TRBJ1-5; tentatively, D is TRBD1 (6 bases). Germline V gene data show CDR1 as MNHEY and CDR2 as SVGAGI. The CDR3 loop spans 15 amino acids. With 6 bases removed from V and 4 bases from J, the gap between germline ends came to 16 bases. The CDR3 is CASRRSGTTNQPQHF. The CDR3 nucleotides read TGTGCCAGCAGGCGGTCCGGGACAACAAATCAGCCCCAGCATTTT.

The chain uses TRBV20-1 and TRBJ2-3; the D is unclear. The CDR3 length is 11 residues. The V and J ends lost 8 bases and 3 bases respectively, with 9 bases between them. Germline CDR1 is DFQATT and CDR2 is SNEGSKA (reference sequence). CDR3 coding DNA: TGCAGTTTATCCGGGACAGATACGCAGTATTTT. Its protein product is CSLSGTDTQYF.